This T cell receptor (beta chain) was sequenced for a study of T cells in Graves' hyperthyroidism and ophthalmopathy. RNA transcripts served as the template for amplifying TCR beta CDR3 regions. HTBI primers were employed in a first-round RT-PCR of the TCR CDR3. Via MiXCR, TCRdb re-called the multiplex PCR reads, giving one row per CDR3 protein. Of about 400,000 distinct CDR3 sequences in the sample, approximately 14% are singletons; the top ten hold about 30%. The hyperthyroidism patients had all been newly diagnosed, and their disease duration was under 2 months. Their ages ranged from 18 to 65 years. The study collected blood at first hyperthyroidism diagnosis, before any ophthalmopathy symptoms arose. General observations from the study: Ophthalmopathy and stable hyperthyroidism were separated by a 13 V-J model. Among clonotypes expanded in thyroid above 0.001, most were also found in blood.

Per the germline V gene, CDR1 is SGHRS and CDR2 is YFSETQ. The V and J ends lost 7 bases and 3 bases respectively, with 13 bases between them. This CDR3 is built from 14 residues. This clonotype was observed a handful of times. What it binds is not known. This receptor was taken from a woman in her late teens or twenties with Graves' hyperthyroidism that later progressed to Graves' ophthalmopathy. Sequencing was performed on blood. This chain links TRBV5-1 with TRBJ2-2; possibly TRBD2 for D (6 bases). Here the CDR3 DNA reads TGCGCCAGCCTTGGAGGGGCGGACACCGGGGAGCTGTTTTTT. This sequence encodes CASLGGADTGELFF.